A few counts support the clone carrying this T cell receptor beta chain. Its antigen is currently unknown. The sample belongs to a study of cytomegalovirus exposure and HLA in healthy donors. Broader study findings: The likely origin of a cluster of highly shared sequence variants was a sequencing artifact. A missense variant in DCLRE1C was later tied to TCR beta V- and J-gene trimming. Some V segments, TRBV6-2 and TRBV6-3 among them, were indistinguishable and were therefore excluded. A later analysis linked around 17,000 TCR beta sequences to HLA alleles at 0.05 false discovery rate.

Amplification used 60 Vbeta primers and 13 Jbeta primers. Only in-frame clones appear in the TCRdb table, and some are missing; sequencing was by immunoSEQ multiplex PCR. The sample shows 150,000 to 200,000 clones, approximately 70% of them seen only once. This CDR3 is built from 15 residues. J was trimmed by 5 bases and V by 0 bases; bases with no gene match: 5. In germline, CDR1 is SGDLS, CDR2 YYNGEE. The source of this sequence is a man between 18 and 29 years old in good health and CMV-seropositive. The genes are TRBV9 and TRBJ2-1; 7 bases line up with TRBD1. Material: PBMCs. The CDR3 here is CASSVALGQNNEQFF. The CDR3 bases are TGTGCCAGCAGCGTAGCTTTGGGACAGAACAATGAGCAGTTCTTC.